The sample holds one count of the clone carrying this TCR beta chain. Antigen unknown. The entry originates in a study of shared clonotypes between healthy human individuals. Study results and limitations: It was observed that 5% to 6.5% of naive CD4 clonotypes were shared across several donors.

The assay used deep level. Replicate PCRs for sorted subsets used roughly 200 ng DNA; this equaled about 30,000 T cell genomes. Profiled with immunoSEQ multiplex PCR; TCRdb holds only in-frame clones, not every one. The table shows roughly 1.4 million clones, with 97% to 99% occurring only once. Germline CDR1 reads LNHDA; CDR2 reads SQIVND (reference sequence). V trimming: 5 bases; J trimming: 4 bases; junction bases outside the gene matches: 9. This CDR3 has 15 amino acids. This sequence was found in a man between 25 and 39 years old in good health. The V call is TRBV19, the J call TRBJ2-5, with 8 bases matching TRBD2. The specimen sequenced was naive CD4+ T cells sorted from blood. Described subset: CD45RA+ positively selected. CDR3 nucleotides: TGTGCCAGTAGTCCCCGGACGGGGGGGCCAGAGACCCAGTACTTC. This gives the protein CASSPRTGGPETQYF.